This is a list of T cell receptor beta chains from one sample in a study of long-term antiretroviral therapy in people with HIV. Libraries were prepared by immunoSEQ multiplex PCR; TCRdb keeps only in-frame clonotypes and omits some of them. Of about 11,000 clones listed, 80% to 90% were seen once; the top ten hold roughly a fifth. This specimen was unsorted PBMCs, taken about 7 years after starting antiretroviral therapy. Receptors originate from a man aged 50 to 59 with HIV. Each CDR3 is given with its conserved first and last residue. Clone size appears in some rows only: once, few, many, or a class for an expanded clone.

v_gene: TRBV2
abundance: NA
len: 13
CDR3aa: CASSPADTYEQYF

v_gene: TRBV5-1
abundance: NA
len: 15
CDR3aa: CASSLVQGGSYEQYF

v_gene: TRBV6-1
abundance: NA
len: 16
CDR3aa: CASSEPPRGGTDTQYF

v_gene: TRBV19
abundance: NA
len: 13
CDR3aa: CASSTFSTDTQYF

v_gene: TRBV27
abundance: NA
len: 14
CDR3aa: CASSFPGAGETQYF

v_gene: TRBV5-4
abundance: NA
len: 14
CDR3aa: CASSFRGAGNTIYF

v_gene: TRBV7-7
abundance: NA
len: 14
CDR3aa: CASSLQTGAYEQYF

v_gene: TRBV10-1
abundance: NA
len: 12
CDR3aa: CASSDNSYEQYF

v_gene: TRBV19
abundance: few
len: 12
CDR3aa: CASSIGTVGYTF

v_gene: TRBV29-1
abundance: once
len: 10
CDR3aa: CSVLDRGLDF

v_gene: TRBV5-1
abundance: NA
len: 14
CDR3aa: CASSVGLVTGELFF

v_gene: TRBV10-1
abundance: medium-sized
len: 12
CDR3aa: CASRGQNYEQYF

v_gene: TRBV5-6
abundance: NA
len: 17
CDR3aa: CASSPDLTGALSYEQYF

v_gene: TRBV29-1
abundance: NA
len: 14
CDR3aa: CSGALGAGDTEAFF

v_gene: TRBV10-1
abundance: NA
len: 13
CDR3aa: CASSLGSGTEQFF

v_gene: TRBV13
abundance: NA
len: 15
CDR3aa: CASSSTAYSGNTIYF

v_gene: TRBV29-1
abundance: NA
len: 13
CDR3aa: CSVLTGIDYGYTF

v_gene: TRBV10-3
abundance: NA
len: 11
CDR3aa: CAIGGNEGQFF

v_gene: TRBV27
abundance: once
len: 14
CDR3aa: CASSLGGVGTEAFF

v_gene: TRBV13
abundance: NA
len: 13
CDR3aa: CATQQGAMGAQYF

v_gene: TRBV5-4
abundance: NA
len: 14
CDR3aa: CASSYFTGEGGYTF

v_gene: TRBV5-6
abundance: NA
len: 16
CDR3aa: CASSYLTGGFTNEQFF

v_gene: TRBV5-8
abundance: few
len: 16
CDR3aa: CASSSGTGVANTEAFF

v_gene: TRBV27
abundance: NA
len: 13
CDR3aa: CASGFRGGGEQFF

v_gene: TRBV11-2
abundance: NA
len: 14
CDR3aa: CASSLVRGNTEAFF

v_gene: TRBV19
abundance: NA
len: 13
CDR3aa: CASISPMNTEAFF

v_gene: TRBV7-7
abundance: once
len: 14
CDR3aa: CASSPRDHTDTQYF

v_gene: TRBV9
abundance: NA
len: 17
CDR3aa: CASSVAREFDVSYGYTF

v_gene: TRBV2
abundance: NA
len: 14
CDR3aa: CASSDFGTGIEAFF

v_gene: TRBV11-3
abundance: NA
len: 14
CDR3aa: CASSFLGDRGEAFF

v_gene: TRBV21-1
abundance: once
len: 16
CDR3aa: CASNLLSSDSNQPQHF